Presented here are 24 T cell receptor beta chains from one specimen sequenced in a study of identical twins (dated by TCRdb to about 2016). The receptor library was made with 5' RACE. Sequencer: Illumina HiSeq 2000. TCRdb reworked the public reads: Q25 trimming with fastp, MiXCR clone assembly, productive beta chains retained. All rows with the same CDR3 protein become a single entry with the most common DNA and genes. For this sample there are 430,000 or so distinct CDR3 sequences; 20% to 25% appear just once. Of the sample, about 3% falls within the top ten clones. This sample was also put to use in a study of T cells expressing NK-cell markers.

Material for sequencing was CD4+ T cells sorted from blood. The source of these receptors is a woman in her late teens or twenties in good health.

The V gene is TRBV11-3, the J gene TRBJ1-1, with D possibly matching TRBD1 (6 bases). The CDR3 runs to 15 residues. The V and J ends lost 5 bases and 0 bases respectively, with 13 bases between them. Germline V gene lookup returns CDR1 SGHNT and CDR2 YENEEA. The DNA of the CDR3 is TGTGCCAGCAGCAGCCGGGGGCAGATGAACACTGAAGCTTTCTTT. Its translation is CASSSRGQMNTEAFF.

This sequence joins TRBV4-3 and TRBJ2-7; 11 nucleotides line up with TRBD2. Germline trimming cut 1 base from V and 5 bases from J; bases unmatched to any gene: 1. This CDR3 contains 14 residues. Germline-derived CDR1 and CDR2 are LGHNA and YSLEER. The CDR3 reads CASSQGLAGHEQYF. The CDR3 nucleotides read TGCGCCAGCAGCCAAGGACTAGCGGGACACGAGCAGTACTTC.

This clonotype was picked up many times. The rearrangement links TRBV7-9 to TRBJ2-1; 7 bases align to TRBD2. The germline CDR1 and CDR2 sequences are SEHNR and FQNEAQ (reference sequence). This CDR3 is built from 13 residues. V lost 9 bases, J lost 15 bases, and 17 bases stayed unmatched. CDR3 sequence (DNA): TGTGCCAGTGGGTCCGCGGGGGAACAGCTCCTGTTCTTC. This codes for CASGSAGEQLLFF.

V is TRBV20-1 and J is TRBJ2-1; D may correspond to TRBD1 or TRBD2 (5 bases each). The CDR3 has 15 amino acids. The germline V gene has CDR1 DFQATT and CDR2 SNEGSKA (reference sequence). Trimming stripped 0 bases from V and 10 bases from J, with 19 bases between. The CDR3 sequence: CSARDPDGTGLEQFF. The CDR3 nucleotides are TGCAGTGCTAGAGATCCCGACGGGACCGGCTTGGAGCAGTTCTTC.

This clonotype appeared a few times. CDR3 DNA: TGTGCCAGCAGTTTAGTGGCGGAGTACGAGCAGTACTTC. It translates to CASSLVAEYEQYF. The chain joins TRBV27 to TRBJ2-7; D unclear. CDR1 is MNHEY, CDR2 SMNVEV, per germline (reference sequence). V gave up 2 bases and J gave up 4 bases, with 9 bases separating them. The CDR3 is 13 amino acids.

The genes are TRBV28 and TRBJ2-1; 13 nucleotides agree with TRBD2. The CDR3 has 17 residues. Germline CDR1 MDHEN, CDR2 SYDVKM. With 2 bases clipped from V and 8 bases from J, the junction kept 9 bases outside the gene matches. The CDR3 region is CASSLDPGTSGKDEQFF. In DNA form, the CDR3 reads TGTGCCAGCAGTTTAGACCCAGGGACTAGCGGGAAGGATGAGCAGTTCTTC.

This clonotype was counted only a few times. V and J are TRBV5-1 and TRBJ2-5; D is unresolved. Deletions cut 3 bases from V and 5 bases from J, with 8 bases between. This CDR3 is built from 12 residues. The germline CDR1 and CDR2 sequences are SGHRS and YFSETQ. The CDR3 sequence: CASSSLWETQYF. CDR3 DNA: TGCGCCAGCAGCTCCCTCTGGGAGACCCAGTACTTC.

This clonotype was seen at least ten times. V and J are TRBV3-1 and TRBJ1-1; the D is unclear. Germline V CDR1 and CDR2: LGHDT, YNNKEL (reference sequence). The CDR3 extends over 14 amino acids. V was pared by 1 base and J by 3 bases, with 9 bases between. This CDR3 reads CASSQVQHYTEAFF. In DNA form, the CDR3 reads TGTGCCAGCAGCCAAGTCCAGCACTACACTGAAGCTTTCTTT.

The J gene is TRBJ2-2, the V gene TRBV3-1; 8 nucleotides agree with TRBD2. This CDR3 comprises 15 residues. V lost 11 bases, J lost 6 bases, and 14 bases stayed unmatched. The germline V gene encodes CDR1 LGHDT and CDR2 YNNKEL (reference sequence). The CDR3, as DNA: TGTGCCTGCTGCCCTTCCTGGACTAGCCCCGGGGAGCTGTTTTTT. Translated, it gives CACCPSWTSPGELFF.

This clonotype was observed a few times. The chain is built from TRBV15 and TRBJ2-7; TRBD2 matches 12 bases. Per the germline V gene, CDR1 is LNHNV and CDR2 is YYDKDF (reference sequence). V was clipped by 8 bases and J by 5 bases; unmatched bases: 4. The CDR3 is made up of 13 amino acids. The CDR3 coding sequence is TGTGCCACCTGCCTAGCGGGGGGGAACGAGCAGTACTTC. This translates into CATCLAGGNEQYF.

The chain links TRBV3-1 to TRBJ2-1, with D possibly matching TRBD2 (5 bases). The CDR3 covers 16 residues. The V end lost 0 bases, the J end lost 6 bases, and 15 bases lay between the germline ends. The V gene's germline CDR1 is LGHDT and CDR2 YNNKEL (reference sequence). The CDR3 nucleotides are TGTGCCAGCAGCCAAGACACGGGGAGCCGGACCAATGAGCAGTTCTTC. Translating it yields CASSQDTGSRTNEQFF.

In its sample, this clonotype was seen many times. This chain links TRBV7-9 with TRBJ2-3; tentatively, D is TRBD1 or TRBD2 (6 bases each). The CDR3 length is 17 residues. V was pared by 3 bases and J by 6 bases, with 22 bases between. Germline assignment: CDR1 SEHNR and CDR2 FQNEAQ (reference sequence). The CDR3 protein is CASSFGWGAPLSDTQYF. DNA of the CDR3: TGTGCCAGCAGCTTTGGTTGGGGGGCACCCCTATCGGATACGCAGTATTTT.

The chain uses TRBV29-1 and TRBJ1-2; D is ambiguous. The germline CDR1 and CDR2 sequences are SQVTM and ANQGSEA. Trimming left V 6 bases short and J 2 bases short, with 10 bases between. This CDR3 has 12 residues. The CDR3 spells CSVGDLNYGYTF. The CDR3 DNA follows: TGCAGCGTCGGTGATCTAAACTATGGCTACACCTTC.

The V gene is TRBV5-1, the J gene TRBJ2-3; D is perhaps TRBD2 (6 bases). CDR3 length equals 16 residues. With 0 bases removed from V and 2 bases from J, the gap between germline ends came to 13 bases. The V gene's germline CDR1 is SGHRS and CDR2 YFSETQ. CDR3 bases: TGCGCCAGCAGCTTGGCCCTTAGCGGTATCACAGATACGCAGTATTTT. This codes for CASSLALSGITDTQYF.

The rearrangement joins TRBV7-9 to TRBJ2-2, with D possibly TRBD2 on 7 matching bases. The V end was cut by 5 bases, the J end by 3 bases, with 13 bases between. CDR3 length: 15 residues. The germline V gene encodes CDR1 SEHNR and CDR2 FQNEAQ (reference sequence). In DNA, the CDR3 is TGTGCCAGCAGCCCCTTGGGGGGGCACACCGGGGAGCTGTTTTTT. Translation gives CASSPLGGHTGELFF.

This clonotype was observed a few times. The CDR3 reads CASSLGPFRTDTQYF. The CDR3 bases are TGTGCCAGCAGCCTTGGACCCTTTCGCACAGATACGCAGTATTTT. The chain combines TRBV11-2 with TRBJ2-3; no clear D. The CDR3 contains 15 residues. The V end lost 5 bases, the J end lost 1 base, and 13 bases lay between the germline ends. Germline values: CDR1 SGHAT, CDR2 FQNNGV. Supplemented by reference TRBV11-2 and TRBJ2-3, the full variable domain reads EAGVAQSPRYKIIEKRQSVAFWCNPISGHATLYWYQQILGQGPKLLIQFQNNGVVDDSQLPKDRFSAERLKGVDSTLKIQPAKLEDSAVYLCASSLGPFRTDTQYFGPGTRLTVL.

This clonotype was seen more than once but under ten times. J is TRBJ2-6 and V is TRBV20-1; D possibly corresponds to TRBD2 (6 bases). Trimming cost V 0 bases and J 3 bases, with 9 bases left between them. The germline CDR1 and CDR2 sequences are DFQATT and SNEGSKA (reference sequence). The CDR3 is 15 amino acids. This CDR3 is CSAREGGGGANVLTF. The CDR3 DNA follows: TGCAGTGCTAGAGAGGGGGGTGGTGGGGCCAACGTCCTGACTTTC.

This clonotype was observed a few times. The V call is TRBV20-1, the J call TRBJ2-7, with TRBD2 matching 7 bases. The length of the CDR3 is 13 residues. Germline CDR1 DFQATT, CDR2 SNEGSKA (reference sequence). V shed 7 bases, J shed 4 bases, and the junction held 10 bases outside the gene matches. CDR3 nucleotides: TGCAGTGGGGAGCGGGGTGGGGGATACGAGCAGTACTTC. This encodes CSGERGGGYEQYF.

A few counts support this clonotype. CDR3 loop: CASTAGQGTEAFF. The CDR3 bases are TGTGCCAGCACTGCGGGACAGGGCACTGAAGCTTTCTTT. The rearrangement uses TRBV6-6 and TRBJ1-1; 9 bases are a match to TRBD1. This CDR3 region has 13 residues. The junction had 4 bases not matched to a gene; V was cut back by 7 bases and J by 4 bases. Looked up from germline, CDR1 is MNHNY and CDR2 is SVGAGI (reference sequence).

This clonotype has more than one count but fewer than ten. The J gene is TRBJ2-3, the V gene TRBV6-2 or TRBV6-3, with unresolved D. Germline values: CDR1 MNHEY, CDR2 SVGEGT. The length of the CDR3 is 15 residues. V was clipped by 4 bases and J by 2 bases, with 13 bases between them. The CDR3 loop is CASSSASRFTDTQYF. The CDR3 DNA sequence: TGTGCCAGCAGTTCGGCGTCAAGATTCACAGATACGCAGTATTTT.

The V call is TRBV10-3, the J call TRBJ2-7; no reliable D call. Trimming left V 8 bases short and J 2 bases short, with 10 bases between. The CDR3 spans 12 residues. Per germline, CDR1 ENHRY and CDR2 SYGVKD. In nucleotides, the CDR3 is TGTGCCATCGCCGACTCCGCCTACGAGCAGTACTTC. Its translation: CAIADSAYEQYF.

V gene TRBV9 combines with J gene TRBJ2-1; no clear D. The CDR3 sequence is 15 residues long. Trimming shortened V by 1 base and J by 9 bases, and 17 bases separated the two germline ends. Per germline, CDR1 SGDLS and CDR2 YYNGEE. CDR3 sequence (DNA): TGTGCCAGCAGCGTACACCCAGCGACGGACGGTGAGCAGTTCTTC. This sequence encodes CASSVHPATDGEQFF.

The CDR3 is CASRLQGGGGGTEAFF. As DNA, the CDR3 is TGTGCCAGCAGACTTCAAGGGGGGGGAGGTGGCACTGAAGCTTTCTTT. The chain joins TRBV27 to TRBJ1-1; perhaps TRBD1 as D (6 bases). This CDR3 is built from 16 residues. Germline V gene lookup returns CDR1 MNHEY and CDR2 SMNVEV (reference sequence). The ends were cut back, 6 bases at V and 4 bases at J, with 21 bases in the middle.

This clonotype has more than one count but fewer than ten. This chain uses TRBV3-1 with TRBJ2-1; maybe TRBD1 (5 bases). Germline CDR1 and CDR2: LGHDT and YNNKEL (reference sequence). V lost 5 bases and J 6 bases, leaving 14 bases between the germline ends. The CDR3 totals 14 residues. The DNA for the CDR3 is TGTGCCAGCAGCGGTAAGGGGCCCCCCAATGAGCAGTTCTTC. It translates to CASSGKGPPNEQFF.